Listed below are T cell receptor beta chains from one sample, sequenced in a study of OX40 agonist ivuxolimab in advanced cancers. Data came from immunoSEQ multiplex PCR; TCRdb stores just in-frame clones and leaves some out. Among tens of thousands of clones listed, 80% to 90% were seen once. The sample in question was CD4+ or CD8+ T cells sorted from blood, obtained in a trial of the OX40 agonist ivuxolimab. The receptors were sampled from an adult with an advanced solid tumor such as melanoma, head and neck, liver or kidney cancer. CDR3s include the opening cysteine and the closing phenylalanine or tryptophan. The D gene is left open where the match is weak. Clone size is given for some rows only: seen once, a few or many times, or a class if the clone is expanded.

CASSPWSDGYTF,TGTGCCAGCAGTCCTTGGTCGGATGGCTACACCTTC,NA,NA,TRBJ1-2,TRBV6-1
CASTGDSYNEQFF,TGTGCCAGCACGGGCGACTCCTACAATGAGCAGTTCTTC,NA,NA,TRBJ2-1,TRBV7-9
CASSLGNGRRNNEQFF,TGTGCCAGCAGCTTAGGAAACGGGAGGCGCAACAATGAGCAGTTCTTC,once,TRBD2,TRBJ2-1,TRBV11-2
CASSPYARPSGNTIYF,TGTGCCAGCTCACCCTACGCAAGGCCCTCTGGAAACACCATATATTTT,NA,NA,TRBJ1-3,TRBV18
CASSKTSGRPNEQFF,TGTGCCAGCAGCAAAACTAGCGGGAGGCCTAATGAGCAGTTCTTC,NA,TRBD2,TRBJ2-1,TRBV7-9
CASSVGSSGSEETQYF,TGTGCCAGCAGCGTAGGATCTAGCGGGAGTGAAGAGACCCAGTACTTC,NA,TRBD2,TRBJ2-5,TRBV9
CAWNLGVAGVPEYF,TGTGCCTGGAATCTCGGGGTAGCGGGTGTCCCCGAATACTTC,few,TRBD2,TRBJ2-7,TRBV30
CASSLNTGGTDTQYF,TGTGCCAGCAGCTTAAATACAGGGGGCACAGATACGCAGTATTTT,NA,TRBD1,TRBJ2-3,TRBV7-3
CASSLARGSSAGANVLTF,TGTGCCAGCAGCTTAGCGAGGGGGTCGTCTGCTGGGGCCAACGTCCTGACTTTC,NA,NA,TRBJ2-6,TRBV7-9
CASSLRRGDSNQPQHF,TGTGCCAGCAGCTTAAGGCGAGGGGATAGCAATCAGCCCCAGCATTTT,NA,NA,TRBJ1-5,TRBV7-2
CASSFEAFEAFF,TGTGCCAGCAGCTTCGAGGCTTTTGAAGCTTTCTTT,NA,NA,TRBJ1-1,TRBV11-2
CASSLLQANTEAFF,TGCGCCAGCAGCTTGTTACAGGCGAACACTGAAGCTTTCTTT,NA,NA,TRBJ1-1,TRBV5-1
CASSIDRGPAYEQYF,TGTGCCAGTAGTATAGACAGGGGGCCTGCCTACGAGCAGTACTTC,NA,TRBD1,TRBJ2-7,TRBV19
CASSSDLTRSYEQYF,TGTGCCAGCAGCTCCGACCTGACACGATCCTACGAGCAGTACTTC,NA,NA,TRBJ2-7,TRBV11-1
CASSFELADNEQFF,TGCGCCAGCAGCTTTGAACTAGCGGACAATGAGCAGTTCTTC,NA,TRBD2,TRBJ2-1,TRBV5-1
CASSPAGLAVADTQYF,TGCGCCAGCAGCCCGGCGGGACTAGCGGTGGCAGATACGCAGTATTTT,NA,TRBD2,TRBJ2-3,TRBV5-1
CASSGTGDYGGYTF,TGTGCCAGTAGTGGGACAGGGGATTATGGCGGCTACACCTTC,NA,TRBD1,TRBJ1-2,TRBV19
CASSDRADSSYEQYF,TGTGCCAGCAGTGATCGAGCGGACAGTTCCTACGAGCAGTACTTC,NA,NA,TRBJ2-7,TRBV6-1
CASSLLSDTEAFF,TGTGCCAGCAGCCTACTCTCAGACACTGAAGCTTTCTTT,NA,NA,TRBJ1-1,TRBV7-8
CASSLTAATNEKLFF,TGTGCCAGCAGCTTAACGGCCGCAACTAATGAAAAACTGTTTTTT,NA,NA,TRBJ1-4,TRBV7-7
CASSLSRGTGELFF,TGTGCCAGCAGTTTGAGTCGGGGGACCGGGGAGCTGTTTTTT,once,NA,TRBJ2-2,TRBV28
CASSTTRSDTQYF,TGTGCCAGCTCAACAACGAGGTCAGATACGCAGTATTTT,NA,NA,TRBJ2-3,TRBV18
CAISPKGNTIYF,TGTGCCATCAGCCCCAAGGGAAACACCATATATTTT,NA,NA,TRBJ1-3,TRBV10-3
CAWSVNLRGGYTF,TGTGCCTGGAGTGTAAACCTTAGGGGGGGCTACACCTTC,NA,NA,TRBJ1-2,TRBV30
CASTWGVAVSYEQYF,TGTGCCAGCACCTGGGGGGTAGCCGTCTCCTACGAGCAGTACTTC,NA,NA,TRBJ2-7,TRBV7-2
CASSLEYAGARGEQYF,TGTGCCAGCAGCTTAGAGTATGCGGGGGCCCGGGGTGAGCAGTACTTC,NA,NA,TRBJ2-7,TRBV7-2
CASSLISSLEKGSYNEQFF,TGTGCCAGCAGCTTAATATCTAGTCTAGAGAAAGGATCCTACAATGAGCAGTTCTTC,NA,NA,TRBJ2-1,TRBV7-9
CASSLTDSGANVLTF,TGTGCCAGCAGTTTGACGGACTCTGGGGCCAACGTCCTGACTTTC,NA,NA,TRBJ2-6,TRBV27
CASSLGQILGETQYF,TGTGCCAGCAGCTTAGGGCAGATCCTCGGAGAGACTCAGTACTTC,once,NA,TRBJ2-5,TRBV11-2
CSVAGTRFEAFF,TGCAGCGTGGCAGGGACCCGCTTTGAAGCTTTCTTT,few,NA,TRBJ1-1,TRBV29-1
CASSPNGGGQYF,TGCGCCAGCAGCCCAAACGGGGGAGGGCAGTACTTC,NA,NA,TRBJ2-7,TRBV5-1
CASSVGGLGGTQYF,TGTGCCAGCAGCGTAGGTGGGCTCGGGGGGACGCAGTATTTT,NA,TRBD2,TRBJ2-3,TRBV9
CAISERGTGELFF,TGTGCCATCAGTGAGCGGGGCACCGGGGAGCTGTTTTTT,NA,NA,TRBJ2-2,TRBV10-3
CASSLVGQGMPYEQYF,TGTGCCAGCAGCTTGGTTGGGCAGGGTATGCCCTACGAGCAGTACTTC,NA,NA,TRBJ2-7,TRBV5-6
CASTSGTPTYEQYF,TGTGCCAGTACCTCCGGGACACCCACCTACGAGCAGTACTTC,NA,NA,TRBJ2-7,TRBV19
CASSPRGGDTQYF,TGTGCCAGCAGCCCCAGAGGTGGAGATACGCAGTATTTT,NA,NA,TRBJ2-3,TRBV9
CASSRFPGQHTGELFF,TGTGCCAGCAGCCGATTTCCGGGGCAACACACCGGGGAGCTGTTTTTT,NA,NA,TRBJ2-2,TRBV7-7
CASSPSGEIEKLFF,TGTGCCAGCTCACCTTCCGGGGAAATTGAAAAACTGTTTTTT,medium-sized,NA,TRBJ1-4,TRBV18
CASSSQGADRGGYTF,TGTGCCAGCAGCTCACAGGGGGCAGACCGAGGTGGCTACACCTTC,NA,TRBD1,TRBJ1-2,TRBV11-2
CASNPDSRIEAFF,TGTGCCAGCAATCCGGACAGCCGGATTGAAGCTTTCTTT,NA,NA,TRBJ1-1,TRBV7-2
CASSFGPETQYF,TGCGCCAGCAGCTTCGGACCGGAGACCCAGTACTTC,NA,NA,TRBJ2-5,TRBV5-1
CASRPGGGQETQYF,TGTGCCAGCAGACCCGGGGGGGGCCAAGAGACCCAGTACTTC,NA,TRBD2,TRBJ2-5,TRBV28
CASSYSDITGNTIYF,TGTGCCAGCAGTTACTCGGACATCACTGGAAACACCATATATTTT,NA,NA,TRBJ1-3,TRBV6-5
CASSAGEARRKFF,TGTGCCAGCAGCGCAGGGGAGGCCCGTAGGAAGTTCTTC,NA,NA,TRBJ2-1,TRBV25-1
CASSIYTGGNQPQHF,TGTGCCAGCAGCATTTACACCGGGGGCAATCAGCCCCAGCATTTT,NA,NA,TRBJ1-5,TRBV5-8
CASSRGSPLYNQPQHF,TGTGCCAGCAGCAGGGGGTCACCCCTTTACAATCAGCCCCAGCATTTT,NA,TRBD1,TRBJ1-5,TRBV27
CASSLRTGSQETQYF,TGCGCCAGCAGCCTCCGAACGGGGTCCCAAGAGACCCAGTACTTC,NA,NA,TRBJ2-5,TRBV4-1
CASSLYKRRQYF,TGTGCCAGCAGTTTATATAAAAGGAGGCAGTATTTT,NA,NA,TRBJ2-3,TRBV28
CASSGGWGGTDTQYF,TGTGCCAGTAGTGGTGGTTGGGGGGGCACAGATACGCAGTATTTT,NA,NA,TRBJ2-3,TRBV19
CASRPASGIVYEQYF,TGTGCCAGCAGGCCAGCTAGCGGGATTGTTTACGAGCAGTACTTC,NA,TRBD2,TRBJ2-7,TRBV6-1
CASSSGQGAFFEQYF,TGTGCCAGCAGTTCGGGACAGGGGGCCTTTTTCGAGCAGTACTTC,NA,TRBD1,TRBJ2-7,TRBV27
CASSQESGATGANVLTF,TGCGCCAGCAGCCAAGAATCAGGGGCTACAGGGGCCAACGTCCTGACTTTC,NA,NA,TRBJ2-6,TRBV4-1
CASSPTGTSTGELFF,TGTGCCAGCAGTCCGACCGGGACTAGCACCGGGGAGCTGTTTTTT,NA,TRBD2,TRBJ2-2,TRBV11-3
CSVDGLYPDYGYTF,TGCAGCGTTGATGGGCTTTATCCTGACTATGGCTACACCTTC,NA,NA,TRBJ1-2,TRBV29-1
CASSPRFIGMNTEAFF,TGTGCCAGCTCACCACGGTTTATAGGTATGAACACTGAAGCTTTCTTT,NA,NA,TRBJ1-1,TRBV18